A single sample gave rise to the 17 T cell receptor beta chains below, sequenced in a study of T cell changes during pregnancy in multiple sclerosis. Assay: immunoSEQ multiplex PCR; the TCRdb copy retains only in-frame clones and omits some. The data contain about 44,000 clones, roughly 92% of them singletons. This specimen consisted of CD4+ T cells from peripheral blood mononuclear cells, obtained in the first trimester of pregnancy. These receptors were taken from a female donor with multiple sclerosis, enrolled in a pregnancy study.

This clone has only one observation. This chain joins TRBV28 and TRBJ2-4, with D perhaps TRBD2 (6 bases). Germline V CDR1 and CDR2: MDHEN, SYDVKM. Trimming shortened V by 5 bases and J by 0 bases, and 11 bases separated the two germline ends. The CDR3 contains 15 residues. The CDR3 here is CASSRLDLAKNIQYF. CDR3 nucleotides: TGTGCCAGCAGTAGACTAGATTTAGCCAAAAACATTCAGTACTTC.

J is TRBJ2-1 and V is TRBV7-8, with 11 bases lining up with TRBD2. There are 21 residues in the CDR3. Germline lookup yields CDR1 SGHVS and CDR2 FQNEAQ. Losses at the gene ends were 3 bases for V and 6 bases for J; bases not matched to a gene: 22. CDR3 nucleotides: TGTGCCAGCAGCTTCGTGTGGAATGGCATGACTAGCGGGATGGATGGCAATGAGCAGTTCTTC. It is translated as CASSFVWNGMTSGMDGNEQFF.

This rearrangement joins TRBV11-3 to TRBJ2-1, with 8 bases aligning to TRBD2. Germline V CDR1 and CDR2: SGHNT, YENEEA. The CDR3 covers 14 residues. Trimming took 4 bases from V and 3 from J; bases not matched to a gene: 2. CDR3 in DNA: TGTGCCAGCAGCTCGGGACTAGACTACAATGAGCAGTTCTTC. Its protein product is CASSSGLDYNEQFF.

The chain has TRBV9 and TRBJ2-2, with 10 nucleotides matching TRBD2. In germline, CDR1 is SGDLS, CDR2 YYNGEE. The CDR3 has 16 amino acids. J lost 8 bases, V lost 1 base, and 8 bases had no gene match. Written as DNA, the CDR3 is TGTGCCAGCAGCGTACTAGCGGGAGTGGGCTCTGGGGAGCTGTTTTTT. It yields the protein CASSVLAGVGSGELFF. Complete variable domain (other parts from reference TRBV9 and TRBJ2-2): DSGVTQTPKHLITATGQRVTLRCSPRSGDLSVYWYQQSLDQGLQFLIQYYNGEERAKGNILERFSAQQFPDLHSELNLSSLELGDSALYFCASSVLAGVGSGELFFGEGSRLTVL.

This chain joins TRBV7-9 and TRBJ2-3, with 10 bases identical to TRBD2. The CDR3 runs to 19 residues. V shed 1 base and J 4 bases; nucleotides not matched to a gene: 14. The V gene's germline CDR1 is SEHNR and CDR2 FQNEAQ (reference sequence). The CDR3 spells CASSLDGRLAGVGADTQYF. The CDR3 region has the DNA TGTGCCAGCAGCTTAGACGGCAGGCTAGCGGGAGTTGGGGCAGATACGCAGTATTTT.

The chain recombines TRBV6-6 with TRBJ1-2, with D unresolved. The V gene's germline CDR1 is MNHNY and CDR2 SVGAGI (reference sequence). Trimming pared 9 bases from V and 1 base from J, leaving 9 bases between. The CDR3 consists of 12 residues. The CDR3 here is CASWLVNYGYTF. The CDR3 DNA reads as TGTGCCAGTTGGTTAGTTAACTATGGCTACACCTTC.

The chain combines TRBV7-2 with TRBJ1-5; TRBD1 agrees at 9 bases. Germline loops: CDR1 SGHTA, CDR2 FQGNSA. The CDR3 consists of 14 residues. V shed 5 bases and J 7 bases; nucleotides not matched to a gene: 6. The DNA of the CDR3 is TGTGCCAGCAGCACCGGGACAGGGAGGCAGCCCCAGCATTTT. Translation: CASSTGTGRQPQHF.

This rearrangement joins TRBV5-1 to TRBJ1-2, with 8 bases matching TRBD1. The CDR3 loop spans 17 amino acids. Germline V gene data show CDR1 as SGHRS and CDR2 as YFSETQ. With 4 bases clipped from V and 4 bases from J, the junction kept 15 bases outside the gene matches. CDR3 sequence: CASSPGVGTGQPYGYTF. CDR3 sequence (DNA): TGCGCCAGCAGCCCTGGAGTCGGGACAGGACAACCCTATGGCTACACCTTC. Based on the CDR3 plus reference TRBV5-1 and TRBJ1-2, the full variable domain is KAGVTQTPRYLIKTRGQQVTLSCSPISGHRSVSWYQQTPGQGLQFLFEYFSETQRNKGNFPGRFSGRQFSNSRSEMNVSTLELGDSALYLCASSPGVGTGQPYGYTFGSGTRLTVV.

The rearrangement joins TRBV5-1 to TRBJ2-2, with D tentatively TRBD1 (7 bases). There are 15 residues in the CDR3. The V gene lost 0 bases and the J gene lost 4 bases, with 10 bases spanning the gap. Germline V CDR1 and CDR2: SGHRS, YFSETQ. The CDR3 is CASSLARGATGELFF. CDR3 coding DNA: TGCGCCAGCAGCTTGGCCAGGGGGGCCACCGGGGAGCTGTTTTTT.

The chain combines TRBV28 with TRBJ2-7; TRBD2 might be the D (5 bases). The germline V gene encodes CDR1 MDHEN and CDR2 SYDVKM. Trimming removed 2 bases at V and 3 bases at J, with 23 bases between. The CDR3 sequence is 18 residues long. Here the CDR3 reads CASSLGGLGPGTFYEQYF. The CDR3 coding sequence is TGTGCCAGCAGTTTAGGTGGACTCGGCCCGGGTACCTTCTACGAGCAGTACTTC.

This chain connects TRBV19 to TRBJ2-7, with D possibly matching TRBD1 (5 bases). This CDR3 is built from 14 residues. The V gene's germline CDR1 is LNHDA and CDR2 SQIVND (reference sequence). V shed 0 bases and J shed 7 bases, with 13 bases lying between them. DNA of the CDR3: TGTGCCAGTAGTATAGACGGCAGGGTAGGGGAGCAGTACTTC. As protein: CASSIDGRVGEQYF.

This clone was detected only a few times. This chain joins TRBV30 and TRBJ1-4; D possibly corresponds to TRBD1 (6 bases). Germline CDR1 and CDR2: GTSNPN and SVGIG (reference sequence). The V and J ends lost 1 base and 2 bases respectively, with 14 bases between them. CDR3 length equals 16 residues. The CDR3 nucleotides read TGTGCCTGGAGTGGACCCAACAGGGCTACTAATGAAAAACTGTTTTTT. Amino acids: CAWSGPNRATNEKLFF.

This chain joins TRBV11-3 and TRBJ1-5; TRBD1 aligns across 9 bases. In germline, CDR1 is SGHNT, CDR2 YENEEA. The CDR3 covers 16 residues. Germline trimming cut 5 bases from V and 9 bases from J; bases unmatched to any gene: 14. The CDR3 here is CASSPGDRGGERPQHF. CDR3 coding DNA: TGTGCCAGCAGCCCGGGAGACAGGGGGGGGGAAAGGCCCCAGCATTTT.

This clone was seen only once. For the CDR3, the DNA is TGTGCCAGCAGCTTAGAAGGACTAGAATACGAGCAGTACTTC. Its protein product is CASSLEGLEYEQYF. The chain couples TRBV7-8 to TRBJ2-7, with 7 nucleotides matching TRBD2. Germline V lookup: CDR1 SGHVS, CDR2 FQNEAQ. With V trimmed by 1 base and J by 4 bases, 4 bases remained unmatched. The CDR3 has 14 amino acids.

DNA of the CDR3: TGTGCCAGCACCCCTGGGCAACTTAGCACAGATACGCAGTATTTT. Amino acids: CASTPGQLSTDTQYF. This chain connects TRBV6-1 to TRBJ2-3; D is uncertain. The CDR3 is 15 residues long. Trimming stripped 7 bases from V and 0 bases from J, with 14 bases between. CDR1 and CDR2 (germline): MNHNS, SASEGT.

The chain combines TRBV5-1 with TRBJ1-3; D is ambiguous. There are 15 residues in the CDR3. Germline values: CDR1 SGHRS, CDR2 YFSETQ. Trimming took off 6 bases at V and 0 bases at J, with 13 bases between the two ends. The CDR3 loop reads CASTQTGNSGNTIYF. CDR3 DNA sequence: TGCGCCAGCACCCAGACCGGGAACTCTGGAAACACCATATATTTT.

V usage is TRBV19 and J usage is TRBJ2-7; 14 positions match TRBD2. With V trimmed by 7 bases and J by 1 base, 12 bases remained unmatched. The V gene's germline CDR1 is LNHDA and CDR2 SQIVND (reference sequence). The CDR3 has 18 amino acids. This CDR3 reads CASKETGLAGVVSYEQYF. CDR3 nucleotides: TGTGCCAGTAAGGAGACGGGACTAGCGGGAGTTGTATCCTACGAGCAGTACTTC. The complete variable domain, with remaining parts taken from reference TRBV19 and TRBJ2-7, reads DGGITQSPKYLFRKEGQNVTLSCEQNLNHDAMYWYRQDPGQGLRLIYYSQIVNDFQKGDIAEGYSVSREKKESFPLTVTSAQKNPTAFYLCASKETGLAGVVSYEQYFGPGTRLTVT.